Below, one T cell receptor (beta chain) is given with its context. Its specificity is unknown. TCRdb ran MiXCR on the reads and lists one entry per CDR3 protein. Among 80,000 or so distinct CDR3 sequences listed, 20% to 30% were seen once. The data belong to a study of T cell repertoires in cytomegalovirus infection. This CDR3 has 15 residues. Germline V gene data show CDR1 as SEHNR and CDR2 as FQNEAQ (reference sequence). J gave up 5 bases and V 3 bases, and 3 bases lay outside the gene matches. The source was CD8+ T cells from cultured PBMCs, collected from culture after CMV antigen stimulation. The chain is built from TRBV7-9 and TRBJ2-1, with 11 bases aligning to TRBD1. The sequence came from a human donor in good health (CMV status not recorded). Some clones in this sample may be carry-over from other donors' samples. DNA of the CDR3: TGTGCCAGCAGCTTTGGGACAGGGGGGGACAATGAGCAGTTCTTC. Translation: CASSFGTGGDNEQFF.